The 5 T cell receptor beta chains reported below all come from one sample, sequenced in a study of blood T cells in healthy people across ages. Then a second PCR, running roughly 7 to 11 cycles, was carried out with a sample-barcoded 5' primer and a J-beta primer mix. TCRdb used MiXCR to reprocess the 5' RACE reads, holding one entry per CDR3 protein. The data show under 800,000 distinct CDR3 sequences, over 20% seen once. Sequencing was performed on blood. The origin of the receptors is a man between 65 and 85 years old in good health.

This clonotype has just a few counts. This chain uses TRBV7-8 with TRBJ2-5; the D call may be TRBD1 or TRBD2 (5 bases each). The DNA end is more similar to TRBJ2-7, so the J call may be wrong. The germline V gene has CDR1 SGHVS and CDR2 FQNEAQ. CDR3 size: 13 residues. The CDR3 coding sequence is TGTGCCAGCAGCTTACCGGGGACGGGCGAGCAGTACTTC. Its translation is CASSLPGTGEQYF.

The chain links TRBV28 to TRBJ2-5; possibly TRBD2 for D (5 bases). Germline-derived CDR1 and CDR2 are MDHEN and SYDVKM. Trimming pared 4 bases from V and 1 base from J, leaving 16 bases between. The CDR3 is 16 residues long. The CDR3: CASSWELEKRQETQYF. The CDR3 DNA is TGTGCCAGCAGTTGGGAGTTAGAAAAACGCCAAGAGACCCAGTACTTC.

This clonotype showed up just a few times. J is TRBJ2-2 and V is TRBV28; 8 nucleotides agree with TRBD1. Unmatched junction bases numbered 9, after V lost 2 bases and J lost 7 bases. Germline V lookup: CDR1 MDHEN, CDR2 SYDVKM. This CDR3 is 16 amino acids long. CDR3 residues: CASSLTGGEGLGELFF. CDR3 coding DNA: TGTGCCAGCAGTTTAACAGGGGGTGAAGGCCTCGGGGAGCTGTTTTTT.

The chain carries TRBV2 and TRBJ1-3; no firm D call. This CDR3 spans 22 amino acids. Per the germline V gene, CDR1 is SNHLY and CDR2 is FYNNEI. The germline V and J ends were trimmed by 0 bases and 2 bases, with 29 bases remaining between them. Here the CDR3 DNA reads TGTGCCAGCAGTGAAGCAGTCCGGGTGGCACTCCATTGGGGTAACGCTGGAAACACCATATATTTT. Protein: CASSEAVRVALHWGNAGNTIYF.

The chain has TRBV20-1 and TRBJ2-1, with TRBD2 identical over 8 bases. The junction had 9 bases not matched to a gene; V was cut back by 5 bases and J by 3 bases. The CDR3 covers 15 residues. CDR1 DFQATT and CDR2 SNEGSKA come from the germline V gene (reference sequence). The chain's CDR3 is CSAVDSGLVYNEQFF. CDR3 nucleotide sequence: TGCAGTGCTGTCGACTCGGGACTAGTCTACAATGAGCAGTTCTTC.